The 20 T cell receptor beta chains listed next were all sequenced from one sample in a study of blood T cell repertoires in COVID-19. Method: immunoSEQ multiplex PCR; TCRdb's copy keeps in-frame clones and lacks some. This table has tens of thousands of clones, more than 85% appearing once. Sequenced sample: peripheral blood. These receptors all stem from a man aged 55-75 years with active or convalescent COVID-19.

In nucleotides, the CDR3 is TGTGCCAGCAGTACTAGCGGGAGGGGTACAGATACGCAGTATTTT. Its translation: CASSTSGRGTDTQYF. The gene calls are TRBV2 and TRBJ2-3; 13 bases fit TRBD2. Germline loops: CDR1 SNHLY, CDR2 FYNNEI. The CDR3 consists of 15 residues. Trimming took 5 bases from V and 3 from J; bases not matched to a gene: 2.

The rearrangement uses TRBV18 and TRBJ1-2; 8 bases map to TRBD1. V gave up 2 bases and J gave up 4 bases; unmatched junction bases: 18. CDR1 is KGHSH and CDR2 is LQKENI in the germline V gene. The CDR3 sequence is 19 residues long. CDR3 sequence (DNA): TGTGCCAGCTCACCAATCGAATATCCGGTCAGGGGGCCGTCCTATGGCTACACCTTC. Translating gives CASSPIEYPVRGPSYGYTF.

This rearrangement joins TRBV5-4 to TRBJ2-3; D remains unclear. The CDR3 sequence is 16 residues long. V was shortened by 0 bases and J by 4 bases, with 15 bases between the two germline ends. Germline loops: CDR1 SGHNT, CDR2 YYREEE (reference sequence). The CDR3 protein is CASSLAVVSLSDTQYF. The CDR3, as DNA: TGTGCCAGCAGCTTGGCTGTAGTTTCCCTCTCAGATACGCAGTATTTT.

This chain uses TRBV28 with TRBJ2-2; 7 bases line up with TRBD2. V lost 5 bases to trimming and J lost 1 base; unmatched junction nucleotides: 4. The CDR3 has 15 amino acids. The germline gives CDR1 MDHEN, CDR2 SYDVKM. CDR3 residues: CASSPAGVNTGELFF. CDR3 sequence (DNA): TGTGCCAGCAGTCCGGCGGGAGTGAACACCGGGGAGCTGTTTTTT.

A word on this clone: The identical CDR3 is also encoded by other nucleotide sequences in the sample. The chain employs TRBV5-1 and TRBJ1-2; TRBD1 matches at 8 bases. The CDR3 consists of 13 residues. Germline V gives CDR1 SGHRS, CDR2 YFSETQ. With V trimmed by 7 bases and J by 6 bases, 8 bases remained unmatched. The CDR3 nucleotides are TGCGCCAGCCGACATACAGGGGGGGATGGCTACACCTTC. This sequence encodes CASRHTGGDGYTF.

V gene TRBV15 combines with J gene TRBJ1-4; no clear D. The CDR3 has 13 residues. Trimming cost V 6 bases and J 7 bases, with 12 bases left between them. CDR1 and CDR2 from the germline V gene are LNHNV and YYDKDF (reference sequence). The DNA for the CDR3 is TGTGCCACCAGGGGGAGGGAGGTTGAAAAACTGTTTTTT. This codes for CATRGREVEKLFF.

The CDR3 loop is CASSLAVIAGNNEQFF. DNA of the CDR3: TGCGCCAGCAGCTTGGCCGTGATAGCGGGGAACAATGAGCAGTTCTTC. The chain has TRBV5-1 and TRBJ2-1; 8 nucleotides line up with TRBD2. V dropped 0 bases and J dropped 5; count of bases not matched to a gene: 7. The CDR3 covers 16 residues. Germline CDR1 is SGHRS and CDR2 is YFSETQ.

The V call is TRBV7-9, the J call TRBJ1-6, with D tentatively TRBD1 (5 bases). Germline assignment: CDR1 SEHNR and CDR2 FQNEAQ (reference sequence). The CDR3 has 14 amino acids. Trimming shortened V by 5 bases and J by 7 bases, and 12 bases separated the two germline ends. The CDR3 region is CASSPFRGNSPLHF. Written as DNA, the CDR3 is TGTGCCAGCAGCCCATTCCGGGGGAATTCACCCCTCCACTTT.

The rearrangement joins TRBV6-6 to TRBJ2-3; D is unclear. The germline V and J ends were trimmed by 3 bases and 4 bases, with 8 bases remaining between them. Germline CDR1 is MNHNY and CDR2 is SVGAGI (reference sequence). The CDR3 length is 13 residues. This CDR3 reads CASSYSVADTQYF. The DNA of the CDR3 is TGTGCCAGCAGTTATTCGGTGGCAGATACGCAGTATTTT.

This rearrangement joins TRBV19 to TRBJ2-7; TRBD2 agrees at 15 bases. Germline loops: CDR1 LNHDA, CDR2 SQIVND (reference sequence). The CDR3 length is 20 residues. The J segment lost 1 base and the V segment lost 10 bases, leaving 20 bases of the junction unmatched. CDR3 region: CATRPAAGTSGRRGSYEQYF. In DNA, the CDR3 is TGTGCCACTAGACCCGCCGCCGGGACTAGCGGGAGGAGGGGTTCCTACGAGCAGTACTTC.

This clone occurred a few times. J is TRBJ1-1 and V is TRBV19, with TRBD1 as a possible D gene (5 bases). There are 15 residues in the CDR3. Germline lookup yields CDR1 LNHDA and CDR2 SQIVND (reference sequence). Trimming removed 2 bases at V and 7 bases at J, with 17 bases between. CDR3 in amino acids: CASSISGRVAIEAFF. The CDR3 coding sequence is TGTGCCAGTAGTATAAGTGGCAGGGTAGCTATTGAAGCTTTCTTT.

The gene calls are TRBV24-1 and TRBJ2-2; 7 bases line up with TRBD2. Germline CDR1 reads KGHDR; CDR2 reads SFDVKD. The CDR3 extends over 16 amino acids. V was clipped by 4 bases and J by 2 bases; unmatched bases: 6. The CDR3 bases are TGTGCCACCAGTGACCTTAGCGGGCGTAACACCGGGGAGCTGTTTTTT. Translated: CATSDLSGRNTGELFF.

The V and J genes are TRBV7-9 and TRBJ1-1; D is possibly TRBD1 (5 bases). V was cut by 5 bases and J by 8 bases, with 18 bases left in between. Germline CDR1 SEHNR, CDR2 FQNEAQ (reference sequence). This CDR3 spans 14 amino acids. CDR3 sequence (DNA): TGTGCCAGCAGCCCGGGGGGATCGGGAGGAGAAGCTTTCTTT. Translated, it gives CASSPGGSGGEAFF.

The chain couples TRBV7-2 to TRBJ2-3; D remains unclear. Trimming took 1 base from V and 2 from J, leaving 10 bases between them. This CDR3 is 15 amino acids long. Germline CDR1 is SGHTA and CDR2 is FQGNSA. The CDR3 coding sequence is TGTGCCAGCAGCTTAGTAGTCCTCTTCACAGATACGCAGTATTTT. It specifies CASSLVVLFTDTQYF.

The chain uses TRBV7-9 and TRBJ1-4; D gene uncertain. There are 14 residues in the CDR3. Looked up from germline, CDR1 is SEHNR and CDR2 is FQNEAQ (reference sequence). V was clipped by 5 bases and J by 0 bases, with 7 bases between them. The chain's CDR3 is CASSPQSTNEKLFF. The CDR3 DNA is TGTGCCAGCAGCCCTCAGTCAACTAATGAAAAACTGTTTTTT.

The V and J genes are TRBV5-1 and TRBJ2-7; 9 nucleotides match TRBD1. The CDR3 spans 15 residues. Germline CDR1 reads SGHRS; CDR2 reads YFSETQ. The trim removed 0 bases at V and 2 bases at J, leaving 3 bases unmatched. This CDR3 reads CASSLADRGTYEQYF. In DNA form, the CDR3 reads TGCGCCAGCAGCTTGGCAGACAGGGGGACCTACGAGCAGTACTTC.

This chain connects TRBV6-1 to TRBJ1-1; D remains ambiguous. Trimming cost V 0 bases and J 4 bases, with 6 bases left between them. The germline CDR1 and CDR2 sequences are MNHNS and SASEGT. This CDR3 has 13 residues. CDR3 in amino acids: CASSEARITEAFF. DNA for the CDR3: TGTGCCAGCAGTGAAGCGCGGATCACTGAAGCTTTCTTT.

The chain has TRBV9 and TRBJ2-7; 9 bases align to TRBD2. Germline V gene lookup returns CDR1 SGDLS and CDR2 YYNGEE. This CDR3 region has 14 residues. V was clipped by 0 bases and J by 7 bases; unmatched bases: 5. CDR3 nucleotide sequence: TGTGCCAGCAGCGTAGCTGGGACTAGCATAGAGCAGTACTTC. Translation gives CASSVAGTSIEQYF. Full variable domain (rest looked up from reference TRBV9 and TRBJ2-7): DSGVTQTPKHLITATGQRVTLRCSPRSGDLSVYWYQQSLDQGLQFLIQYYNGEERAKGNILERFSAQQFPDLHSELNLSSLELGDSALYFCASSVAGTSIEQYFGPGTRLTVT.

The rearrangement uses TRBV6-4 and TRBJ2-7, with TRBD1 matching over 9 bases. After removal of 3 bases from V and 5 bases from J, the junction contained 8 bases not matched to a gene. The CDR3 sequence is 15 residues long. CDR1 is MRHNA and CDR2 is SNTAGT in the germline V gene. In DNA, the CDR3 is TGTGCCAGCAGTGAGGGACAGGGCCAGGACGACGAGCAGTACTTC. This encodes CASSEGQGQDDEQYF.

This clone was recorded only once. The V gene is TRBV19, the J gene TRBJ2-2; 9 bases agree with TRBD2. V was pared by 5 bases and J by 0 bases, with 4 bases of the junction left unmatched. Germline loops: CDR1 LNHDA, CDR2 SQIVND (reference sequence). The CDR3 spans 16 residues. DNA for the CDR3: TGTGCCAGTAGTTGGGCTAGCGGGGCGAACACCGGGGAGCTGTTTTTT. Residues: CASSWASGANTGELFF. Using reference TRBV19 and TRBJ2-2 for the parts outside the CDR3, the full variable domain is DGGITQSPKYLFRKEGQNVTLSCEQNLNHDAMYWYRQDPGQGLRLIYYSQIVNDFQKGDIAEGYSVSREKKESFPLTVTSAQKNPTAFYLCASSWASGANTGELFFGEGSRLTVL.